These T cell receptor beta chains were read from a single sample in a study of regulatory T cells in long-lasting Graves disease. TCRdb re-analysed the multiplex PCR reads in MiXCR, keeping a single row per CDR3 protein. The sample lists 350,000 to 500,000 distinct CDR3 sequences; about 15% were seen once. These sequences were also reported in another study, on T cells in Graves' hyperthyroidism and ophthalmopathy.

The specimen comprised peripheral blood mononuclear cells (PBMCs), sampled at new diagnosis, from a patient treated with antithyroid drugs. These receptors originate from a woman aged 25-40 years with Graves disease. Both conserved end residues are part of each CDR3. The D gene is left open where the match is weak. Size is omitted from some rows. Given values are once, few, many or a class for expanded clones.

CDR3 protein: CASGVAGDGYNEQFF
CDR3 DNA: TGCGCCAGTGGGGTGGCGGGAGACGGCTACAATGAGCAGTTCTTC
V gene: TRBV10-2
J gene: TRBJ2-1
clone size: many
D gene: TRBD2

CDR3 protein: CASSPQGAQDTQYF
CDR3 DNA: TGTGCCAGCAGCCCACAGGGGGCGCAAGATACGCAGTATTTT
V gene: TRBV7-2
J gene: TRBJ2-3
clone size: many
D gene: TRBD1

CDR3 protein: CASSFRDRGYEQYF
CDR3 DNA: TGCGCCAGCAGTTTCCGGGACAGGGGCTACGAGCAGTACTTC
V gene: TRBV5-1
J gene: TRBJ2-7
clone size: many
D gene: TRBD1

CDR3 protein: CSASTAGTTGELFF
CDR3 DNA: TGCAGTGCTAGCACAGCGGGTACCACCGGGGAGCTGTTTTTT
V gene: TRBV20-1
J gene: TRBJ2-2
clone size: few
D gene: -

CDR3 protein: CASRPTGEGQPQHF
CDR3 DNA: TGTGCCAGCAGACCGACAGGGGAGGGTCAGCCCCAGCATTTT
V gene: TRBV28
J gene: TRBJ1-5
clone size: -
D gene: TRBD1

CDR3 protein: CASSDNSCGTNRSYEQYF
CDR3 DNA: TGTGCCAGCAGTGACAACTCATGCGGGACAAATCGATCCTACGAGCAGTACTTC
V gene: TRBV6-4
J gene: TRBJ2-7
clone size: -
D gene: -

CDR3 protein: CSAAGTVNTGELFF
CDR3 DNA: TGCAGCGCTGCCGGGACAGTGAACACCGGGGAGCTGTTTTTT
V gene: TRBV29-1
J gene: TRBJ2-2
clone size: -
D gene: TRBD1

CDR3 protein: CSARSSDSGRAGNEQFF
CDR3 DNA: TGCAGTGCTAGGAGTAGTGATAGCGGGAGGGCCGGCAATGAGCAGTTCTTC
V gene: TRBV20-1
J gene: TRBJ2-1
clone size: -
D gene: TRBD2

CDR3 protein: CSALPNGVPYEQYF
CDR3 DNA: TGCAGTGCTCTCCCGAATGGTGTCCCCTACGAGCAGTACTTC
V gene: TRBV20-1
J gene: TRBJ2-7
clone size: few
D gene: -

CDR3 protein: CASSTRGQGASAGELFF
CDR3 DNA: TGTGCCAGCAGCACGAGGGGACAGGGGGCGTCTGCCGGGGAGCTGTTTTTT
V gene: TRBV6-2/TRBV6-3
J gene: TRBJ2-2
clone size: few
D gene: TRBD1

CDR3 protein: CASSLVEHPSYNEQFF
CDR3 DNA: TGTGCCAGCAGCTTAGTCGAGCACCCCTCCTACAATGAGCAGTTCTTC
V gene: TRBV7-2
J gene: TRBJ2-1
clone size: many
D gene: -

CDR3 protein: CASSQSYRGTEAFF
CDR3 DNA: TGTGCCAGCAGCCAATCGTACAGGGGAACTGAAGCTTTCTTT
V gene: TRBV3-1
J gene: TRBJ1-1
clone size: many
D gene: TRBD1

CDR3 protein: CASGETISYNEQFF
CDR3 DNA: TGTGCCAGCGGGGAAACCATCTCCTACAATGAGCAGTTCTTC
V gene: TRBV7-9
J gene: TRBJ2-1
clone size: few
D gene: -

CDR3 protein: CAWDRQFNTEAFF
CDR3 DNA: TGTGCCTGGGATCGACAGTTTAACACTGAAGCTTTCTTT
V gene: TRBV30
J gene: TRBJ1-1
clone size: -
D gene: -

CDR3 protein: CASSLSGPGAGGNTEAFF
CDR3 DNA: TGTGCCAGCAGTTTGTCTGGCCCAGGGGCAGGGGGGAACACTGAAGCTTTCTTT
V gene: TRBV28
J gene: TRBJ1-1
clone size: many
D gene: TRBD1

CDR3 protein: CASSTSSGRAGEQFF
CDR3 DNA: TGTGCCAGCAGTACTTCTAGCGGGAGGGCCGGTGAGCAGTTCTTC
V gene: TRBV9
J gene: TRBJ2-1
clone size: -
D gene: TRBD2

CDR3 protein: CASSVTTGSTDTQYF
CDR3 DNA: TGCGCCAGCAGCGTTACGACAGGGAGTACAGATACGCAGTATTTT
V gene: TRBV4-1
J gene: TRBJ2-3
clone size: many
D gene: TRBD1

CDR3 protein: CASSFLGTGVLTGELFF
CDR3 DNA: TGTGCCAGCAGTTTCTTAGGGACAGGGGTCCTCACCGGGGAGCTGTTTTTT
V gene: TRBV7-8
J gene: TRBJ2-2
clone size: -
D gene: TRBD1

CDR3 protein: CASSLSGTSGRAFGGELFF
CDR3 DNA: TGTGCCAGCAGCTTATCCGGGACTAGCGGGAGGGCCTTTGGCGGGGAGCTGTTTTTT
V gene: TRBV7-6
J gene: TRBJ2-2
clone size: -
D gene: TRBD2

CDR3 protein: CASSSDYEQYF
CDR3 DNA: TGTGCCAGCAGCTCAGACTACGAGCAGTACTTC
V gene: TRBV5-1
J gene: TRBJ2-7
clone size: many
D gene: -

CDR3 protein: CAGDRSPNTEAFF
CDR3 DNA: TGTGCCGGGGACAGGTCTCCGAACACTGAAGCTTTCTTT
V gene: TRBV6-2/TRBV6-3
J gene: TRBJ1-1
clone size: many
D gene: TRBD1

CDR3 protein: CASSLVPAGTVSYEQYF
CDR3 DNA: TGCGCCAGCAGCTTGGTCCCCGCCGGGACCGTCTCCTACGAGCAGTACTTC
V gene: TRBV5-1
J gene: TRBJ2-7
clone size: few
D gene: -

CDR3 protein: CASSQGPSGRHYEQYF
CDR3 DNA: TGCGCCAGCAGCCAAGGGCCTAGCGGGAGGCACTACGAGCAGTACTTC
V gene: TRBV4-1
J gene: TRBJ2-7
clone size: few
D gene: TRBD2

CDR3 protein: CASSPSGSPGDTQHF
CDR3 DNA: TGTGCCAGCTCACCTTCCGGATCCCCGGGAGATACGCAGCATTTT
V gene: TRBV18
J gene: TRBJ1-5
clone size: few
D gene: -

CDR3 protein: CSVVVDGGRRNEQFF
CDR3 DNA: TGCAGCGTTGTGGTTGACGGCGGGAGGAGGAATGAGCAGTTCTTC
V gene: TRBV29-1
J gene: TRBJ2-1
clone size: -
D gene: TRBD2

CDR3 protein: CASSLGTSYGELFF
CDR3 DNA: TGTGCCAGCAGTTTGGGGACTAGCTACGGGGAGCTGTTTTTT
V gene: TRBV27
J gene: TRBJ2-2
clone size: many
D gene: TRBD2

CDR3 protein: CASCPQPQAETQYF
CDR3 DNA: TGCGCCAGCTGCCCTCAGCCCCAGGCGGAGACCCAGTACTTC
V gene: TRBV5-1
J gene: TRBJ2-5
clone size: few
D gene: -

CDR3 protein: CAIRNQETQYF
CDR3 DNA: TGTGCCATCAGGAACCAAGAGACCCAGTACTTC
V gene: TRBV10-3
J gene: TRBJ2-5
clone size: many
D gene: -

CDR3 protein: CASSNGDQPQHF
CDR3 DNA: TGTGCCAGCAGTAACGGCGATCAGCCCCAGCATTTT
V gene: TRBV2
J gene: TRBJ1-5
clone size: many
D gene: -

CDR3 protein: CASSPRISSYEQYF
CDR3 DNA: TGTGCCAGCAGCCCCCGGATAAGCTCCTACGAGCAGTACTTC
V gene: TRBV9
J gene: TRBJ2-7
clone size: few
D gene: -

CDR3 protein: CASGLGDTEAFF
CDR3 DNA: TGTGCCAGCGGTCTAGGGGACACTGAAGCTTTCTTT
V gene: TRBV11-2
J gene: TRBJ1-1
clone size: many
D gene: -

CDR3 protein: CASSLHRDDTEAFF
CDR3 DNA: TGTGCCAGCAGCTTGCACAGGGACGACACTGAAGCTTTCTTT
V gene: TRBV7-3
J gene: TRBJ1-1
clone size: many
D gene: -

CDR3 protein: CASSQEGYTEAFF
CDR3 DNA: TGCGCCAGCAGCCAAGAAGGGTACACTGAAGCTTTCTTT
V gene: TRBV4-3
J gene: TRBJ1-1
clone size: -
D gene: -

CDR3 protein: CASSPRWGPNEQFF
CDR3 DNA: TGTGCCAGCAGCCCAAGGTGGGGTCCCAATGAGCAGTTCTTC
V gene: TRBV7-8
J gene: TRBJ2-1
clone size: many
D gene: -

CDR3 protein: CASSQVGGYEQYF
CDR3 DNA: TGTGCCAGCAGCCAAGTGGGCGGCTACGAGCAGTACTTC
V gene: TRBV3-1
J gene: TRBJ2-7
clone size: many
D gene: -

CDR3 protein: CATSRDGAARLSPQSQPQHF
CDR3 DNA: TGTGCCACCAGCAGAGATGGGGCAGCGAGGCTTTCACCTCAGAGTCAGCCCCAGCATTTT
V gene: TRBV15
J gene: TRBJ1-5
clone size: many
D gene: -

CDR3 protein: CASSAGTDQETQYF
CDR3 DNA: TGTGCCAGCAGCGCCGGGACAGACCAAGAGACCCAGTACTTC
V gene: TRBV9
J gene: TRBJ2-5
clone size: many
D gene: TRBD1

CDR3 protein: CASFSGTGVDEQFF
CDR3 DNA: TGTGCCAGCTTCAGCGGGACCGGAGTCGATGAGCAGTTCTTC
V gene: TRBV28
J gene: TRBJ2-1
clone size: many
D gene: TRBD2

CDR3 protein: CASSRRLAGGYEQYF
CDR3 DNA: TGTGCCAGCAGCAGACGACTAGCGGGGGGATACGAGCAGTACTTC
V gene: TRBV7-6
J gene: TRBJ2-7
clone size: many
D gene: TRBD2

CDR3 protein: CSVKGPSSYNEQFF
CDR3 DNA: TGCAGCGTTAAAGGGCCGAGCTCCTACAATGAGCAGTTCTTC
V gene: TRBV29-1
J gene: TRBJ2-1
clone size: many
D gene: -

CDR3 protein: CASSWETIDGYTF
CDR3 DNA: TGCGCCAGCAGCTGGGAAACGATCGATGGCTACACCTTC
V gene: TRBV5-1
J gene: TRBJ1-2
clone size: many
D gene: -

CDR3 protein: CSVGQGKETQYF
CDR3 DNA: TGCAGCGTTGGACAGGGGAAAGAGACCCAGTACTTC
V gene: TRBV29-1
J gene: TRBJ2-5
clone size: many
D gene: TRBD1

CDR3 protein: CASSVGTSGETQYF
CDR3 DNA: TGTGCCAGCAGCGTGGGGACTAGCGGGGAGACCCAGTACTTC
V gene: TRBV9
J gene: TRBJ2-5
clone size: -
D gene: TRBD2

CDR3 protein: CATSDGGPNTEAFF
CDR3 DNA: TGTGCCACCAGTGATGGGGGGCCGAACACTGAAGCTTTCTTT
V gene: TRBV24-1
J gene: TRBJ1-1
clone size: -
D gene: -

CDR3 protein: CASSPVVRWREGLLIEQYF
CDR3 DNA: TGTGCCAGCTCACCGGTGGTTCGTTGGCGGGAGGGCCTCCTTATCGAGCAGTACTTC
V gene: TRBV18
J gene: TRBJ2-7
clone size: few
D gene: TRBD2

CDR3 protein: CSARPLAGGVYNEQFF
CDR3 DNA: TGCAGTGCTAGACCATTAGCGGGAGGGGTGTACAATGAGCAGTTCTTC
V gene: TRBV20-1
J gene: TRBJ2-1
clone size: many
D gene: TRBD2

CDR3 protein: CASSLVGFDEQYF
CDR3 DNA: TGCGCCAGCAGCTTGGTAGGTTTCGACGAGCAGTACTTC
V gene: TRBV5-1
J gene: TRBJ2-7
clone size: -
D gene: -

CDR3 protein: CASSPRSASANEKLFF
CDR3 DNA: TGTGCCAGCAGCCCAAGGAGCGCCTCGGCTAATGAAAAACTGTTTTTT
V gene: TRBV4-2
J gene: TRBJ1-4
clone size: many
D gene: -

CDR3 protein: CSGGPGLAANEQFF
CDR3 DNA: TGCAGTGGTGGCCCGGGACTAGCCGCCAATGAGCAGTTCTTC
V gene: TRBV29-1
J gene: TRBJ2-1
clone size: -
D gene: TRBD2

CDR3 protein: CASSKRGLGGRGFSGANVLTF
CDR3 DNA: TGTGCCAGCAGTAAAAGGGGGCTCGGCGGCAGGGGATTCTCTGGGGCCAACGTCCTGACTTTC
V gene: TRBV27
J gene: TRBJ2-6
clone size: few
D gene: TRBD1

CDR3 protein: CASSLALVPGELFF
CDR3 DNA: TGTGCCAGCAGCTTAGCGCTAGTCCCCGGGGAGCTGTTTTTT
V gene: TRBV7-2
J gene: TRBJ2-2
clone size: many
D gene: -

CDR3 protein: CASSPTRGLYGYTF
CDR3 DNA: TGTGCCAGCTCACCAACGAGGGGGCTCTATGGCTACACCTTC
V gene: TRBV18
J gene: TRBJ1-2
clone size: many
D gene: TRBD1

CDR3 protein: CASSSGDREKLFF
CDR3 DNA: TGTGCCAGCAGTTCGGGGGATCGAGAAAAACTGTTTTTT
V gene: TRBV6-1
J gene: TRBJ1-4
clone size: -
D gene: -

CDR3 protein: CSAYPGTGDTEAFF
CDR3 DNA: TGCAGTGCTTACCCCGGGACAGGGGACACTGAAGCTTTCTTT
V gene: TRBV20-1
J gene: TRBJ1-1
clone size: many
D gene: TRBD1

CDR3 protein: CSARLRLAENIQYF
CDR3 DNA: TGCAGTGCTAGGCTGCGACTAGCGGAAAACATTCAGTACTTC
V gene: TRBV20-1
J gene: TRBJ2-4
clone size: many
D gene: TRBD2

CDR3 protein: CASSPDMPIGNTIYF
CDR3 DNA: TGTGCCAGCAGTCCCGACATGCCGATCGGAAACACCATATATTTT
V gene: TRBV28
J gene: TRBJ1-3
clone size: many
D gene: -

CDR3 protein: CSARTGIYGYTF
CDR3 DNA: TGCAGTGCTAGGACCGGGATCTATGGCTACACCTTC
V gene: TRBV20-1
J gene: TRBJ1-2
clone size: few
D gene: -

CDR3 protein: CASIPLGVRAYNEQFF
CDR3 DNA: TGTGCCAGCATCCCTTTGGGGGTTAGGGCCTACAATGAGCAGTTCTTC
V gene: TRBV28
J gene: TRBJ2-1
clone size: few
D gene: -

CDR3 protein: CASSPLGARNGLAIKMNEQFF
CDR3 DNA: TGTGCCAGCAGTCCACTCGGGGCCCGTAACGGACTAGCGATCAAGATGAATGAGCAGTTCTTC
V gene: TRBV28
J gene: TRBJ2-1
clone size: many
D gene: TRBD2

CDR3 protein: CASSSLGRDTYYEQYF
CDR3 DNA: TGTGCCAGTAGTTCCCTCGGGCGGGATACCTACTACGAGCAGTACTTC
V gene: TRBV19
J gene: TRBJ2-7
clone size: -
D gene: -